This T cell receptor (beta chain) stems from a study of blood T cell repertoires in COVID-19. Study details: T cells, B-cell-depleted T cells, or PBMCs provided the cDNA or gDNA that served as material.

Enrollees, about 18 to 89 years old, lived in 20 to 25 US areas. Allocation to cohorts depended on clinical history reported by the participants. Original processing methods: Estimates of nucleated cell counts were drawn from the amplification of reference gene primers. Produced via immunoSEQ multiplex PCR; TCRdb's table is partial and in-frame only. Clone size and V and J calls were adopted from that table, with D and trimming inferred from the DNA. The repertoire holds roughly 200,000 clones, with roughly 82% as singletons. The CDR3 loop spans 17 amino acids. The V gene's germline CDR1 is MNHEY and CDR2 SMNVEV (reference sequence). The V segment lost 0 bases and the J segment 5 bases; nucleotides outside the gene matches: 12.

This TCR was sampled from a woman in her sixties with acute COVID-19. The chain has TRBV27 and TRBJ1-1, with TRBD1 matching 7 bases. Material for sequencing was PBMCs or T cells enriched from blood (not recorded which). CDR3 coding DNA: TGTGCCAGCAGTTTATCGGGACAGATCAGAGGGGGGACTGAAGCTTTCTTT. Translated, it gives CASSLSGQIRGGTEAFF.